This is a list of T cell receptor beta chains from one sample in a study of control samples from healthy donors and cancer patients. The assay was immunoSEQ multiplex PCR, and TCRdb's table has in-frame clones only and misses some. Of 80,000 to 100,000 clones listed, roughly 90% are singletons. The sequencing input was blood. The receptors derive from a human donor in good health. The donor label of this sample is uncertain. CDR3s include the opening cysteine and the closing phenylalanine or tryptophan. The order of the fields is clone size, J gene, V gene, D gene, CDR3 length, CDR3 protein, CDR3 DNA. A D gene is named only where the DNA matches it firmly. Size is omitted from some rows. Given values are once, few, many or a class for expanded clones.

size: NA; J: TRBJ2-1; V: TRBV7-8; D: NA; length: 16; CDR3: CASSAKILGLDNEQFF; DNA: TGTGCCAGCAGCGCGAAGATACTAGGTCTTGACAATGAGCAGTTCTTC
size: NA; J: TRBJ2-7; V: TRBV7-8; D: NA; length: 14; CDR3: CASSLARLGHEQYF; DNA: TGTGCCAGCAGCCTAGCGAGACTCGGGCACGAGCAGTACTTC
size: NA; J: TRBJ2-3; V: TRBV5-1; D: NA; length: 14; CDR3: CASSLVGGRDTQYF; DNA: TGCGCCAGCAGCTTGGTAGGGGGGAGAGATACGCAGTATTTT
size: NA; J: TRBJ1-5; V: TRBV7-2; D: NA; length: 12; CDR3: CASSFNQQPQHF; DNA: TGTGCCAGCAGCTTCAACCAACAGCCCCAGCATTTT
size: NA; J: TRBJ2-7; V: TRBV19; D: NA; length: 13; CDR3: CASSSDRSYEQYF; DNA: TGTGCCAGTAGTTCTGACCGTTCCTACGAGCAGTACTTC
size: NA; J: TRBJ1-1; V: TRBV19; D: NA; length: 15; CDR3: CASKGPGQLGTEAFF; DNA: TGTGCCAGTAAAGGGCCAGGGCAGCTTGGCACTGAAGCTTTCTTT
size: NA; J: TRBJ1-1; V: TRBV9; D: TRBD1; length: 16; CDR3: CASTGRPQDRYTEAFF; DNA: TGTGCCAGCACCGGCCGACCCCAGGACAGGTACACTGAAGCTTTCTTT
size: NA; J: TRBJ1-3; V: TRBV12-3/TRBV12-4; D: NA; length: 12; CDR3: CASSSQEDASYF; DNA: TGTGCCAGCAGTTCCCAAGAGGACGCCTCATATTTT
size: NA; J: TRBJ1-2; V: TRBV12-3/TRBV12-4; D: NA; length: 13; CDR3: CASSPGRNYGYTF; DNA: TGTGCCAGCAGCCCAGGACGGAACTATGGCTACACCTTC
size: NA; J: TRBJ2-3; V: TRBV9; D: NA; length: 16; CDR3: CASSVANRGAGDTQYF; DNA: TGTGCCAGCAGCGTAGCGAATCGGGGGGCGGGAGATACGCAGTATTTT
size: once; J: TRBJ1-1; V: TRBV6-5; D: NA; length: 15; CDR3: CASRVSGFGNTEAFF; DNA: TGTGCCAGCAGGGTCAGTGGTTTCGGGAACACTGAAGCTTTCTTT
size: once; J: TRBJ2-5; V: TRBV7-8; D: TRBD1; length: 14; CDR3: CASSLGRGQETQYF; DNA: TGTGCCAGCAGCTTAGGCAGGGGGCAAGAGACCCAGTACTTC
size: NA; J: TRBJ2-3; V: TRBV6-5; D: NA; length: 14; CDR3: CASTEAGNTDTQYF; DNA: TGTGCCAGCACGGAGGCGGGAAACACAGATACGCAGTATTTT
size: NA; J: TRBJ2-3; V: TRBV11-2; D: NA; length: 13; CDR3: CASSLLGVDTQYF; DNA: TGTGCCAGCAGCTTACTGGGGGTTGATACGCAGTATTTT
size: NA; J: TRBJ1-5; V: TRBV11-2; D: NA; length: 15; CDR3: CASSRGGRGYQPQHF; DNA: TGTGCCAGCAGCAGGGGTGGCAGGGGTTATCAGCCCCAGCATTTT
size: NA; J: TRBJ1-6; V: TRBV18; D: TRBD1; length: 15; CDR3: CASSPMGQGTSPLHF; DNA: TGTGCCAGCTCACCTATGGGACAGGGAACCTCACCCCTCCACTTT
size: NA; J: TRBJ1-1; V: TRBV7-9; D: NA; length: 14; CDR3: CASSSSGINTEAFF; DNA: TGTGCCAGCAGCTCGTCAGGGATAAACACTGAAGCTTTCTTT
size: NA; J: TRBJ1-1; V: TRBV6-5; D: NA; length: 14; CDR3: CASTMNRPNTEAFF; DNA: TGTGCCAGCACCATGAACAGGCCCAACACTGAAGCTTTCTTT
size: NA; J: TRBJ1-2; V: TRBV5-6; D: TRBD1; length: 14; CDR3: CASSLGDRDYGYTF; DNA: TGTGCCAGCAGCTTGGGGGACAGGGACTATGGCTACACCTTC
size: few; J: TRBJ1-5; V: TRBV7-9; D: NA; length: 13; CDR3: CASSSDEGQPQHF; DNA: TGTGCCAGCAGCTCAGATGAGGGTCAGCCCCAGCATTTT
size: NA; J: TRBJ1-6; V: TRBV19; D: TRBD1; length: 14; CDR3: CASSWTGGDSPLHF; DNA: TGTGCCAGTAGTTGGACAGGGGGCGATTCACCCCTCCACTTT
size: NA; J: TRBJ2-5; V: TRBV11-2; D: NA; length: 14; CDR3: CASSDGGQWETQYF; DNA: TGTGCCAGCAGCGACGGGGGACAGTGGGAGACCCAGTACTTC
size: NA; J: TRBJ2-2; V: TRBV7-9; D: NA; length: 15; CDR3: CASRSRTENTGELFF; DNA: TGTGCCAGCAGGTCCCGCACGGAGAACACCGGGGAGCTGTTTTTT
size: NA; J: TRBJ2-7; V: TRBV18; D: TRBD1; length: 17; CDR3: CASSPSRGTVSTYEQYF; DNA: TGTGCCAGCTCACCAAGTAGGGGGACAGTGAGTACCTACGAGCAGTACTTC
size: NA; J: TRBJ2-2; V: TRBV6-5; D: TRBD1; length: 15; CDR3: CASSLGTGLTGELFF; DNA: TGTGCCAGCAGTCTCGGGACAGGGCTCACCGGGGAGCTGTTTTTT
size: NA; J: TRBJ1-1; V: TRBV23-1; D: TRBD1; length: 15; CDR3: CASSQLPGTGFEAFF; DNA: TGCGCCAGCAGTCAATTACCCGGGACAGGGTTTGAAGCTTTCTTT
size: NA; J: TRBJ2-1; V: TRBV19; D: TRBD1; length: 13; CDR3: CASSTGQGFEQFF; DNA: TGTGCCAGTAGTACGGGACAGGGTTTCGAGCAGTTCTTC
size: NA; J: TRBJ1-6; V: TRBV12-1; D: NA; length: 19; CDR3: CASSPDRALHVGYNSPLHF; DNA: TGTGCCAGCAGCCCCGACAGGGCCCTCCACGTCGGCTATAATTCACCCCTCCACTTT